This is a list of T cell receptor beta chains from one sample in a study of T cell repertoires in cytomegalovirus infection. A single record per CDR3 protein comes from TCRdb applying MiXCR to the reads. Of more than 650,000 distinct CDR3 sequences in the sample, about 40% are singletons; the top ten hold 2.5% to 3.5%. Sequencing was carried out using PBMCs. Receptors originate from a human donor in good health (CMV status not recorded). Some clones in this sample may be carry-over from other donors' samples. Each CDR3 is given with its conserved first and last residue. The D gene is left open where the match is weak. A clone size is listed for some rows: how often the clone was seen (once, few, many), or a class if it is expanded.

clone_size	v_call	j_call	d_call	cdr3_nt	cdr3_aa
-	TRBV7-4	TRBJ2-3	TRBD1	TGTGCCAGCAGCATTGGACAGGTCTCAGATACGCAGTATTTT	CASSIGQVSDTQYF
few	TRBV6-8	TRBJ1-1	-	TGTGCCACCTTCCGGTTGACAGCCATGAACACTGAAGCTTTCTTT	CATFRLTAMNTEAFF
-	TRBV6-2/TRBV6-3	TRBJ2-7	-	TGTGCCAGCAGGGCCACGGGGAGCTACGAGCAGTACTTC	CASRATGSYEQYF
few	TRBV24-1	TRBJ2-1	-	TGTGCCACCAGTGATCGGGAGAGCGGCTGGCAGTTCTTC	CATSDRESGWQFF
-	TRBV4-1	TRBJ1-2	-	TGCGCCAGCAGCCACCCTAACTATGGCTACACCTTC	CASSHPNYGYTF
few	TRBV14	TRBJ2-7	-	TGTGCCAGCAGCCAAGATACGGTCGCAGCGAGGGAGCAGTACTTC	CASSQDTVAAREQYF
-	TRBV29-1	TRBJ2-1	TRBD2	TGCAGCGTTGACAAAGCGGGGGGGCCGGGGGAGCAGTTCTTC	CSVDKAGGPGEQFF
few	TRBV4-1	TRBJ1-4	-	TGCGCCAGCAGCCAAGATACGGAAAAACTGTTTTTT	CASSQDTEKLFF
-	TRBV7-2	TRBJ2-7	-	TGTGCCAGCAGCTTGAGTTGGCCAGGTGACGAGCAGTACTTC	CASSLSWPGDEQYF
few	TRBV30	TRBJ2-6	-	TGTGCCTGCGTAAGGGGCTCTGGGGCCAACGTCCTGACTTTC	CACVRGSGANVLTF
-	TRBV11-2	TRBJ2-1	-	TGTGCCAGCAGCCCCGTACGGGGGAATGAGCAGTTCTTC	CASSPVRGNEQFF
few	TRBV28	TRBJ2-7	-	TGTGCCAGCACCCTCAACGGGGAGGCCGCCTCCTACGAGCAGTACTTC	CASTLNGEAASYEQYF
-	TRBV7-2	TRBJ1-2	TRBD1	TGTGCCAGCAGCTTAGGCGACAGGGGTTCCGGCTACACCTTC	CASSLGDRGSGYTF
once	TRBV7-9	TRBJ1-5	TRBD1	TGTGCCAGCACCTCACAGGGGCAGCCCCAGCATTTT	CASTSQGQPQHF
-	TRBV29-1	TRBJ1-5	-	TGCAGCGCCTGGGAGGGGAATGGCAATCAGCCCCAGCATTTT	CSAWEGNGNQPQHF
many	TRBV7-2	TRBJ1-1	-	TGTGCCAGCAGCTTACAGCTCTCCGGTACTGAAGCTTTCTTT	CASSLQLSGTEAFF
few	TRBV7-6	TRBJ2-5	-	TGTGCCAGCAGCCCGGAGGAGGGGTTCCAAGAGACCCAGTACTTC	CASSPEEGFQETQYF
few	TRBV2	TRBJ2-5	TRBD2	TGTGCCAGCAGCCGACTAGCGGAAACGTACCAAGAGACCCAGTACTTC	CASSRLAETYQETQYF
few	TRBV24-1	TRBJ2-7	TRBD1	TGTGCCACCAGTGATCCGGGACAGGGGCGGGAGGAGCAGTACTTC	CATSDPGQGREEQYF
many	TRBV7-8	TRBJ1-2	TRBD1	TGTGCCAGCAGCCCGACAGGGTTTGCGGGGGTCGGAAACTATGGCTACACCTTC	CASSPTGFAGVGNYGYTF
once	TRBV7-4	TRBJ2-3	TRBD1	TGTGCCAGCAGCTCCGACCCATGGACAGGGGCTAGCACAGATACGCAGTATTTT	CASSSDPWTGASTDTQYF
-	TRBV20-1	TRBJ2-7	-	TGCAGTGCTAGTCAGGACAGCTCCTACGAGCAGTACTTC	CSASQDSSYEQYF
few	TRBV20-1	TRBJ2-5	-	TGCAGTGCTAGCCCCGGCGGAGCACAAGAGACCCAGTACTTC	CSASPGGAQETQYF
-	TRBV6-5	TRBJ2-7	-	TGTGACAGCGGGCGAAGTGGAGGCTACGAGCAGTACTTC	CDSGRSGGYEQYF
-	TRBV12-3/TRBV12-4	TRBJ1-5	-	TGTGCCAGCAGTTTTAGGGGGGCGCAGGTCACGAGCAATCAGCCCCAGCATTTT	CASSFRGAQVTSNQPQHF
many	TRBV7-8	TRBJ1-3	-	TGTGCCAGCAGCTGGGACGGGCGCTCTGGAAACACCATATATTTT	CASSWDGRSGNTIYF